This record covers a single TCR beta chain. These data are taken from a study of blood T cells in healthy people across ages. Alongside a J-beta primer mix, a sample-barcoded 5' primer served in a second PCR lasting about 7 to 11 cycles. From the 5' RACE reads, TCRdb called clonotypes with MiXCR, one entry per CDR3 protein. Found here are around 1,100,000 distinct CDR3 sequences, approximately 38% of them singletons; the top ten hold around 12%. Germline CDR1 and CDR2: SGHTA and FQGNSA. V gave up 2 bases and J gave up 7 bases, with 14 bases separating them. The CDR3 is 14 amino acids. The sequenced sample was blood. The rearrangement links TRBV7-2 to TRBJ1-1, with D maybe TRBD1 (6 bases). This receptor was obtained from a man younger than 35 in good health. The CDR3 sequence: CASSLTRGSVEAFF. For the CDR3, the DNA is TGTGCCAGCAGCTTAACCAGGGGTTCGGTTGAAGCTTTCTTT.